Many counts were recorded for the clone carrying this TCR beta chain. Its antigen is still unknown. These data are taken from a study of T-cell reconstitution after alpha-beta-depleted transplantation in children. Unique molecular identifiers tagged the TCRbeta library. TCRdb processed the PCR reads anew with MiXCR; each CDR3 protein has one entry. The data show about 440,000 distinct CDR3 sequences, roughly 44% seen once. This CDR3 contains 11 residues. The trim removed 5 bases at V and 9 bases at J, leaving 4 bases unmatched. General observations from the study: Some patients showed high day-60 TCRbeta diversity, which derived from surviving recipient T cells and thymic progenitors. Approximately two months post-transplant, alpha-beta T cells reportedly originated from several hundred expanded graft clones.

The sequence was obtained from a girl under 10 years old with aplastic anemia, due to receive a stem cell transplant. The material sequenced was PBMCs, taken before TCRalphabeta/CD19-depleted stem cell transplant. The rearrangement joins TRBV12-3 or TRBV12-4 to TRBJ2-7; 7 nucleotides agree with TRBD1. The CDR3 nucleotides are TGTGCCAGCAGTCGATGGGACAGGCAGTACTTC. It is translated as CASSRWDRQYF.